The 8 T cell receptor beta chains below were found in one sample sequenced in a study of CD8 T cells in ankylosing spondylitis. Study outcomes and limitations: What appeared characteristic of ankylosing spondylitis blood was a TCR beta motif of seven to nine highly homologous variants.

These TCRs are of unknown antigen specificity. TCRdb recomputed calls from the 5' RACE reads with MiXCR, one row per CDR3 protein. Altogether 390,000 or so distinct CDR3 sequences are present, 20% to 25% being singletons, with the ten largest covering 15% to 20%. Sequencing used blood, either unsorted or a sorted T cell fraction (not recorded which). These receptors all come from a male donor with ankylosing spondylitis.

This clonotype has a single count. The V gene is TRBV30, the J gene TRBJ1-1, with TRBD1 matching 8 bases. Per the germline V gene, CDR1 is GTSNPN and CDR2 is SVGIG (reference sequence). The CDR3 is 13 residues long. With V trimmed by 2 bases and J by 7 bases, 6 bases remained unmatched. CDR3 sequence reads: CAWSTGGYGEAFF. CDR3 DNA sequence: TGTGCCTGGAGTACAGGGGGGTACGGTGAAGCTTTCTTT.

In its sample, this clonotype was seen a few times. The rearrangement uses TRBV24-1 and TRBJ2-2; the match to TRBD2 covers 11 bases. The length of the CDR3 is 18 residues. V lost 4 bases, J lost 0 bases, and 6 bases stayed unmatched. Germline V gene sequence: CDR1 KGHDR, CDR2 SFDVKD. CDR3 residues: CATSEYGTSGTNTGELFF. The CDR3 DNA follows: TGTGCCACCAGTGAATACGGGACTAGCGGAACGAACACCGGGGAGCTGTTTTTT.

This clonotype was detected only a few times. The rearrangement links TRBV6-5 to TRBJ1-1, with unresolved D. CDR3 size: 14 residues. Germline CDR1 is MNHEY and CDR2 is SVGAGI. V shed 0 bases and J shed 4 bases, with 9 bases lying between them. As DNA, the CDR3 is TGTGCCAGCAGTTACTCTGGGGTCGGCACTGAAGCTTTCTTT. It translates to CASSYSGVGTEAFF.

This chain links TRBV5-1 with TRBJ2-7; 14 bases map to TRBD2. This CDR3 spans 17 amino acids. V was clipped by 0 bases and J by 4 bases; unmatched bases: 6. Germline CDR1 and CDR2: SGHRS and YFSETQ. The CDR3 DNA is TGCGCCAGCAGCTTGGGACTAGCGGGAGGGTCCAGGTACGAGCAGTACTTC. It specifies CASSLGLAGGSRYEQYF.

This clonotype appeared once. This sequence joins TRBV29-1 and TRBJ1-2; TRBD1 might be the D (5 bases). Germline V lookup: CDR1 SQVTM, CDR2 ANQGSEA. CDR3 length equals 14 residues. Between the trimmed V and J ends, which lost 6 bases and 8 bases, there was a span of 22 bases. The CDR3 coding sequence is TGCAGCGTAACAGTAGGCTTACAGGAGGGCGGCTACACCTTC. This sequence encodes CSVTVGLQEGGYTF.

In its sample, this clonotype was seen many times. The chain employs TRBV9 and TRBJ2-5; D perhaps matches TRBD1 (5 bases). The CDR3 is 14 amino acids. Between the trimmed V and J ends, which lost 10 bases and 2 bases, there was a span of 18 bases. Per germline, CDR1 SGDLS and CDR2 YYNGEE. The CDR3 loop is CARGSGYRQETQYF. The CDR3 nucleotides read TGTGCCCGCGGTTCAGGGTACCGGCAAGAGACCCAGTACTTC.

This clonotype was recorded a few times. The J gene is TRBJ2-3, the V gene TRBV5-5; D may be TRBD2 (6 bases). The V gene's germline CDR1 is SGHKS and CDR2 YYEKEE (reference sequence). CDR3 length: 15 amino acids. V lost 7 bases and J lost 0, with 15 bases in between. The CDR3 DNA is TGTGCCAGCGGGGAGGTGACTCTTAGCACAGATACGCAGTATTTT. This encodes CASGEVTLSTDTQYF.

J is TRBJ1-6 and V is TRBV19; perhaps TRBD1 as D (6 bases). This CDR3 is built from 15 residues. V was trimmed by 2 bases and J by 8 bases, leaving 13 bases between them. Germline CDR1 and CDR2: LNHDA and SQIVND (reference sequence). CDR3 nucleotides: TGTGCCAGTAGTATAACGTCAGGGGCTGATTCACCCCTCCACTTT. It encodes CASSITSGADSPLHF.